The 16 T cell receptor beta chains below all came from one sample that was sequenced in a study of CD8 T cells in ankylosing spondylitis. Whole-study results and caveats: About 8 highly homologous variants formed a TCR beta motif that appeared characteristic of ankylosing spondylitis blood.

One entry per CDR3 protein results from TCRdb running MiXCR on the 5' RACE reads. Among 200,000 to 250,000 distinct CDR3 sequences, 7.3% were seen once, and the ten largest hold about 14%. These receptors have no known antigen. Sequencing was performed on blood, either unsorted or a sorted T cell fraction (not recorded which). Receptors originate from a male donor with ankylosing spondylitis.

A word on this clonotype: A read error is possible here, since a much larger clone lies one base away. The CDR3 here is CSAPDENTGELFF. The CDR3 bases are TGCAGTGCACCTGACGAGAACACCGGGGAGCTGTTTTTT. The chain is built from TRBV20-1 and TRBJ2-2, with D uncertain. V lost 6 bases to trimming and J lost 1 base, with 9 bases between them. Germline CDR1 and CDR2: DFQATT and SNEGSKA (reference sequence). The CDR3 has 13 amino acids.

This clonotype was counted many times. This chain uses TRBV29-1 with TRBJ2-7; tentative D call: TRBD2 (5 bases). V lost 5 bases to trimming and J lost 0 bases, with 11 bases between them. The CDR3 contains 13 residues. Germline V gene lookup returns CDR1 SQVTM and CDR2 ANQGSEA. CDR3 sequence: CSVWGADSYEQYF. The CDR3 coding sequence is TGCAGCGTTTGGGGAGCTGACTCCTACGAGCAGTACTTC.

This clonotype has at least ten counts. The CDR3 region is CAISEGGPYTF. The DNA for the CDR3 is TGTGCCATCAGTGAAGGGGGACCCTACACCTTC. The genes are TRBV10-3 and TRBJ1-2; weak D call: TRBD1 (6 bases). Trimming took 3 bases from V and 10 from J, leaving 9 bases between them. Germline loops: CDR1 ENHRY, CDR2 SYGVKD. CDR3 size: 11 residues.

This clonotype was counted at least ten times. The chain joins TRBV15 to TRBJ2-7; 7 bases are a match to TRBD1. The CDR3 is 16 residues long. Unmatched junction bases numbered 11, after V lost 2 bases and J lost 4 bases. From germline, CDR1 is LNHNV and CDR2 YYDKDF (reference sequence). For the CDR3, the DNA is TGTGCCACCAGCAGAACGGACAGGTGGGGATCGTACGAGCAGTACTTC. Translation gives CATSRTDRWGSYEQYF.

The V and J genes are TRBV28 and TRBJ2-7, with D uncertain. The CDR3 runs to 15 residues. Germline V CDR1 and CDR2: MDHEN, SYDVKM. Trimming removed 6 bases at V and 0 bases at J, with 15 bases between. The CDR3 loop is CASSREVWSSYEQYF. CDR3 in DNA: TGTGCCAGCAGCCGCGAGGTTTGGAGCTCCTACGAGCAGTACTTC.

There are many counts of this clonotype. The chain couples TRBV28 to TRBJ2-1; 8 bases line up with TRBD2. The CDR3 length is 14 residues. The germline V gene has CDR1 MDHEN and CDR2 SYDVKM. J gave up 4 bases and V 10 bases, and 9 bases lay outside the gene matches. CDR3: CATRTGLGYNEQFF. In nucleotides, the CDR3 is TGTGCCACCAGGACGGGACTAGGTTACAATGAGCAGTTCTTC.

This clonotype was detected ten times or more. V and J are TRBV4-1 and TRBJ2-5, with TRBD1 matching over 10 bases. In germline, CDR1 is MGHRA, CDR2 YSYEKL. J lost 1 base, V lost 4 bases, and 3 bases had no gene match. The CDR3 runs to 15 residues. The CDR3 DNA reads as TGCGCCAGCAGCCCCCGGGACAGGGGCCAAGAGACCCAGTACTTC. Translation: CASSPRDRGQETQYF.

This clonotype was seen a handful of times. The gene calls are TRBV7-3 and TRBJ2-7; D is unclear. The CDR3 runs 12 residues. Germline V gene lookup returns CDR1 SGHTA and CDR2 FQGTGA. Trimming pared 5 bases from V and 9 bases from J, leaving 14 bases between. CDR3 amino acids: CASSTRPCGQYF. The CDR3 DNA sequence: TGTGCCAGCAGCACCCGCCCCTGCGGGCAGTACTTC.

This clonotype was seen ten or more times. The V gene is TRBV9, the J gene TRBJ1-4; 8 bases agree with TRBD1. The junction had 8 bases not matched to a gene; V was cut back by 6 bases and J by 7 bases. There are 14 residues in the CDR3. The germline CDR1 and CDR2 sequences are SGDLS and YYNGEE. The CDR3 reads CASNGGQGGEKLFF. CDR3 nucleotide sequence: TGTGCCAGCAATGGTGGACAGGGTGGTGAAAAACTGTTTTTT.

This clonotype was counted at least ten times. The J gene is TRBJ1-1, the V gene TRBV6-2 or TRBV6-3; D gene unclear. The germline V gene has CDR1 MNHEY and CDR2 SVGEGT. This CDR3 is built from 13 residues. The V gene lost 2 bases and the J gene lost 1 base, with 5 bases spanning the gap. The CDR3 region is CASSYAENTEAFF. CDR3 in DNA: TGTGCCAGCAGTTACGCAGAGAACACTGAAGCTTTCTTT.

This clonotype occurred many times. The chain is built from TRBV7-9 and TRBJ2-7; the D gene is possibly TRBD2 (6 bases). The V end was cut by 5 bases, the J end by 0 bases, with 20 bases between. The CDR3 runs 17 residues. Germline CDR1 and CDR2: SEHNR and FQNEAQ (reference sequence). The CDR3 sequence is CASSPRRIGGDSYEQYF. The CDR3 region has the DNA TGTGCCAGCAGCCCGAGGCGTATCGGGGGTGACTCCTACGAGCAGTACTTC. The full variable domain, completed using reference TRBV7-9 and TRBJ2-7, is DTGVSQNPRHKITKRGQNVTFRCDPISEHNRLYWYRQTLGQGPEFLTYFQNEAQLEKSRLLSDRFSAERPKGSFSTLEIQRTEQGDSAMYLCASSPRRIGGDSYEQYFGPGTRLTVT.

The chain combines TRBV4-3 with TRBJ2-1; 8 bases map to TRBD2. With 4 bases clipped from V and 0 bases from J, the junction kept 5 bases outside the gene matches. Germline assignment: CDR1 LGHNA and CDR2 YSLEER. This CDR3 has 16 residues. The CDR3 protein is CASSPWAGGSYNEQFF. The CDR3, as DNA: TGCGCCAGCAGCCCGTGGGCGGGAGGCTCCTACAATGAGCAGTTCTTC.

This clonotype was counted ten times or more. The CDR3 nucleotides are TGCAGTGCTAGAGCCCTAGCGGGGTGGAGCTCCTACAATGAGCAGTTCTTC. It codes for CSARALAGWSSYNEQFF. The chain combines TRBV20-1 with TRBJ2-1; 9 bases agree with TRBD2. The CDR3 has 17 residues. Trimming at V came to 1 base and at J to 0 bases, leaving 7 bases not matched to a gene. The germline gives CDR1 DFQATT, CDR2 SNEGSKA (reference sequence).

This clonotype was seen many times. The chain combines TRBV10-3 with TRBJ2-2, with D tentatively TRBD1 (6 bases). Germline CDR1 is ENHRY and CDR2 is SYGVKD. The CDR3 sequence is 14 residues long. Trimming took off 4 bases at V and 3 bases at J, with 9 bases between the two ends. The CDR3 DNA reads as TGTGCCATCAGTGGACAGGAGGACACCGGGGAGCTGTTTTTT. As protein: CAISGQEDTGELFF.

The chain recombines TRBV7-2 with TRBJ2-1; D gene uncertain. CDR3 length equals 15 residues. Trimming pared 1 base from V and 8 bases from J, leaving 15 bases between. CDR1 is SGHTA and CDR2 is FQGNSA in the germline V gene. The CDR3 DNA follows: TGTGCCAGCAGCTTAGAGTTGAAAACGAACGATGAGCAGTTCTTC. Translated: CASSLELKTNDEQFF.

This clonotype is labeled as large. Since the CDR3 does not end with the conserved phenylalanine or tryptophan, this likely comes from a read error. The limits of the CDR3 on the DNA are not certain, so only TCRdb's listed CDR3 is given. V usage is TRBV28 and J usage is TRBJ1-2; the table's D call of TRBD1 was not tested on the DNA. Germline V CDR1 and CDR2: MDHEN, SYDVKM. The CDR3 length equals 14 residues, ends included. The CDR3 loop reads CASSPAAKQHYGYG.